The 12 T cell receptor beta chains reported below all come from one sample, sequenced in a study of cytomegalovirus exposure and HLA in healthy donors. Amplification used 60 Vbeta primers and 13 Jbeta primers. The assay was immunoSEQ multiplex PCR, and TCRdb's table has in-frame clones only and misses some. Among over 150,000 clones listed, 82% were seen once. The sequencing input was PBMCs. Receptor source: a middle-aged man in good health and CMV-seropositive.

The chain combines TRBV15 with TRBJ2-7, with a weak D call TRBD1 (5 bases). Trimming stripped 0 bases from V and 3 bases from J, with 9 bases between. The CDR3 sequence is 14 residues long. Germline-derived CDR1 and CDR2 are LNHNV and YYDKDF (reference sequence). CDR3 coding DNA: TGTGCCACCAGCAGAGAATGGGGCGGCTACGAGCAGTACTTC. This codes for CATSREWGGYEQYF.

The chain recombines TRBV2 with TRBJ2-5; 16 bases are a match to TRBD2. Trimming at V came to 6 bases and at J to 4 bases, leaving 5 bases not matched to a gene. CDR3 length: 16 residues. Germline CDR1 is SNHLY and CDR2 is FYNNEI. The CDR3 DNA sequence: TGTGCCAGCAGGGATGGGACTAGCGGGGGGGGAGAGACCCAGTACTTC. It is translated as CASRDGTSGGGETQYF.

This chain uses TRBV7-3 with TRBJ2-2; 7 bases fit TRBD1. Trimming at V came to 5 bases and at J to 6 bases, leaving 9 bases not matched to a gene. CDR1 and CDR2 from the germline V gene are SGHTA and FQGTGA. The CDR3 is made up of 15 amino acids. The CDR3 reads CASSPSGTESGELFF. The CDR3 DNA reads TGTGCCAGCAGCCCCTCCGGGACAGAATCCGGGGAGCTGTTTTTT.

The chain combines TRBV28 with TRBJ1-5, with 10 bases that match TRBD1. V was clipped by 7 bases and J by 0 bases; unmatched bases: 15. CDR1 is MDHEN, CDR2 SYDVKM, per germline. The CDR3 runs to 19 residues. The CDR3 sequence: CASTPRRGQGTYSNQPQHF. In nucleotides, the CDR3 is TGTGCCAGCACACCCAGGAGGGGACAGGGGACTTATAGCAATCAGCCCCAGCATTTT.

The chain has TRBV6-5 and TRBJ2-5; TRBD2 matches 11 bases. The CDR3 spans 15 residues. Trimming removed 2 bases from V and 2 bases from J; junction bases left unmatched: 1. Germline V lookup: CDR1 MNHEY, CDR2 SVGAGI. Here the CDR3 reads CASSYASGGQETQYF. The CDR3 DNA sequence: TGTGCCAGCAGTTACGCTAGCGGGGGGCAAGAGACCCAGTACTTC.

The gene calls are TRBV18 and TRBJ2-5; 9 positions match TRBD1. Trimming removed 5 bases from V and 5 bases from J; junction bases left unmatched: 6. There are 14 residues in the CDR3. Germline V gene sequence: CDR1 KGHSH, CDR2 LQKENI. CDR3: CASSKTGGRETQYF. DNA of the CDR3: TGTGCCAGCTCAAAGACAGGGGGAAGGGAGACCCAGTACTTC.

This chain links TRBV7-9 with TRBJ2-7, with TRBD2 as a possible D gene (5 bases). The CDR3 is made up of 13 amino acids. The V and J ends lost 5 bases and 5 bases respectively, with 13 bases between them. In germline, CDR1 is SEHNR, CDR2 FQNEAQ (reference sequence). In nucleotides, the CDR3 is TGTGCCAGCAGCCCGGACCTGAGGGACGAGCAGTACTTC. Its protein product is CASSPDLRDEQYF.

This sequence joins TRBV2 and TRBJ2-7; TRBD1 is a possible D gene (5 bases). There are 14 residues in the CDR3. V shed 6 bases and J shed 0 bases, with 12 bases lying between them. The germline V gene has CDR1 SNHLY and CDR2 FYNNEI. The CDR3 region is CASRYRMSSYEQYF. In nucleotides, the CDR3 is TGTGCCAGCAGGTACAGGATGAGCTCCTACGAGCAGTACTTC.

V usage is TRBV21-1 and J usage is TRBJ1-5; the D call of TRBD1 is as the table states it, not checked on the DNA. TRBV21-1 is tagged as a pseudogene. The CDR3 length is 13 residues. As DNA, the CDR3 is TGTGCCAGCAGCAGGCGACAGGATCAGCCCCAGCATTTT. Translating gives CASSRRQDQPQHF.

The V gene is TRBV10-3, the J gene TRBJ1-1; D is uncertain. Trimming shortened V by 4 bases and J by 3 bases, and 9 bases separated the two germline ends. The CDR3 extends over 13 amino acids. CDR1 and CDR2 (germline): ENHRY, SYGVKD. CDR3 DNA sequence: TGTGCCATCAGTGGGCAGGAGGACACTGAAGCTTTCTTT. This translates into CAISGQEDTEAFF.

The gene calls are TRBV7-3 and TRBJ2-1; 10 bases are a match to TRBD2. The CDR3 extends over 16 amino acids. Germline-derived CDR1 and CDR2 are SGHTA and FQGTGA. The V and J ends lost 5 bases and 7 bases, in that order; junction bases with no gene match: 11. The CDR3 DNA reads as TGTGCCAGCAGCACCCGAACTAGCGGGAAGGTGAATGAGCAGTTCTTC. Amino acid sequence: CASSTRTSGKVNEQFF.

The chain recombines TRBV28 with TRBJ2-2; D unclear. The CDR3 contains 13 residues. Germline V CDR1 and CDR2: MDHEN, SYDVKM. Trimming cost V 3 bases and J 4 bases, with 6 bases left between them. The CDR3, as DNA: TGTGCCAGCAGTTTTTCGGGCACCGGGGAGCTGTTTTTT. It codes for CASSFSGTGELFF.